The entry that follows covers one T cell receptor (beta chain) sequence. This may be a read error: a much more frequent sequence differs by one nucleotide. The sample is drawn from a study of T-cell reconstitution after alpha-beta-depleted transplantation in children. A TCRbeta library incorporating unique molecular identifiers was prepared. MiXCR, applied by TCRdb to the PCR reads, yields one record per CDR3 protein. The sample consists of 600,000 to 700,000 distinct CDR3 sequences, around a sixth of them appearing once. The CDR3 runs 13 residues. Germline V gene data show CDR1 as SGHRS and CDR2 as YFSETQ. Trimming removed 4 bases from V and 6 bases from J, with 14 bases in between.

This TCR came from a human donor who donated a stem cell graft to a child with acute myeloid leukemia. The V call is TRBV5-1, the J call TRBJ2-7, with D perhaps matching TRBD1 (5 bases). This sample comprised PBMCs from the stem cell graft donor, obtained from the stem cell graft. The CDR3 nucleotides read TGCGCCAGCAGCCACAGAAAGGGGTCCGAGCAGTACTTC. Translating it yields CASSHRKGSEQYF.